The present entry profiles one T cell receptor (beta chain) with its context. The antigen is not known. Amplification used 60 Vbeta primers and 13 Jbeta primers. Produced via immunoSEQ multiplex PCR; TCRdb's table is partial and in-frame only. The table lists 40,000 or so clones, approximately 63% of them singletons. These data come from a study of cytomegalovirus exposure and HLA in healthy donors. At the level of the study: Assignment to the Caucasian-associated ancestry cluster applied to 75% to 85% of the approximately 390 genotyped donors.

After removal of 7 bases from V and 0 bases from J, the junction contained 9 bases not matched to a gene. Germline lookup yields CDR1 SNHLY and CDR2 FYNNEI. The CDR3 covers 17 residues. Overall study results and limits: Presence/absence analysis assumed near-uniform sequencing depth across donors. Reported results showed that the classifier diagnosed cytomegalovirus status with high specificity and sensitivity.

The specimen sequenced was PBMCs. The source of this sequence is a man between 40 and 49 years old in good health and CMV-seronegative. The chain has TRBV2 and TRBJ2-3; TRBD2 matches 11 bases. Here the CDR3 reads CASKVASGGPSTDTQYF. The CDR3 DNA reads TGTGCCAGCAAGGTGGCTAGCGGGGGGCCAAGCACAGATACGCAGTATTTT. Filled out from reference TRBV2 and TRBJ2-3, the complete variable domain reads EPEVTQTPSHQVTQMGQEVILRCVPISNHLYFYWYRQILGQKVEFLVSFYNNEISEKSEIFDDQFSVERPDGSNFTLKIRSTKLEDSAMYFCASKVASGGPSTDTQYFGPGTRLTVL.